Listed below are T cell receptor beta chains from one sample, sequenced in a study of identical twins. TCRdb reprocessed the 5' RACE reads via MiXCR and lists one record per CDR3 protein. The sample records about 470,000 distinct CDR3 sequences, 20% to 25% being singletons. These data were likewise used in another study, on T cells expressing NK-cell markers.

The source material was CD4+ T cells sorted from blood. Every receptor here comes from a woman between 18 and 29 years old in good health. CDR3s include the opening cysteine and the closing phenylalanine or tryptophan. A D gene is named only where the DNA matches it firmly. Clone size is shown for a subset of rows, as once, few, many or a class of expanded clone.

-	TRBV11-1	-	TRBJ1-1	CASSQGTFQGSNTEAFF	TGCGCCAGCAGCCAAGGGACGTTTCAGGGAAGTAACACTGAAGCTTTCTTT
TRBD1	TRBV7-6	few	TRBJ2-7	CASSLGQGVSYEQYF	TGTGCCAGCAGCTTAGGGCAGGGGGTCTCCTACGAGCAGTACTTC
TRBD1	TRBV20-1	-	TRBJ2-4	CSARTGGVAYF	TGCAGTGCTAGAACAGGGGGTGTTGCGTACTTC
-	TRBV5-6	few	TRBJ2-1	CASSWPGTGHNEQFF	TGTGCCAGCAGCTGGCCCGGGACTGGTCACAATGAGCAGTTCTTC
-	TRBV10-3	-	TRBJ1-2	CAISDKGNYGYTF	TGTGCCATCAGTGACAAGGGGAACTATGGCTACACCTTC
TRBD2	TRBV7-9	few	TRBJ2-1	CASSSTRGGVPYNEQFF	TGTGCCAGCAGCTCCACACGCGGGGGGGTCCCCTACAATGAGCAGTTCTTC
-	TRBV20-1	-	TRBJ2-4	CSARPPSGGLQYF	TGCAGTGCTAGACCCCCTTCAGGAGGCCTTCAGTACTTC
TRBD2	TRBV5-6	-	TRBJ2-3	CASSAGLAPDTQYF	TGTGCCAGCAGCGCCGGACTAGCCCCAGATACGCAGTATTTT
TRBD2	TRBV11-2	-	TRBJ2-7	CASSLRAGGPKFSYEQYF	TGTGCCAGCAGCTTAAGGGCGGGAGGGCCGAAATTTTCCTACGAGCAGTACTTC
-	TRBV6-5	many	TRBJ1-5	CASSREGQPQHF	TGTGCCAGCAGTCGAGAGGGACAGCCCCAGCATTTT
-	TRBV10-3	few	TRBJ2-1	CATDGSSNEQFF	TGTGCCACTGATGGCAGTTCCAATGAGCAGTTCTTC
-	TRBV7-2	-	TRBJ2-5	CASSLAPQLQETQYF	TGTGCCAGCAGCTTAGCCCCCCAGTTACAAGAGACCCAGTACTTC
-	TRBV7-2	-	TRBJ2-5	CASSQSGPQTQYF	TGTGCCAGCAGTCAGTCGGGACCCCAGACCCAGTACTTC